This passage covers 30 T cell receptor beta chains from one sample sequenced in a study of CD8+CD57+ T cells in acquired aplastic anemia (dated by TCRdb to between 2018 and 2020). Flow cytometry had shown CD8+CD57+ cell expansion in the patients selected for sequencing. Sequencing took place on an Illumina HiSeq 2000. Genomic DNA was used as template for profiling of TCR beta VDJ combinations and CDR3 sequences. TCRdb cleaned the public reads at Q25 with fastp, built clones with MiXCR and kept in-frame beta chains. Every CDR3 protein is listed once, alongside the most common genes and DNA of its rows. This sample has about 250,000 distinct CDR3 sequences in its table, and around half of those were observed once. 7% to 10% of the sample rests with the top ten. The sample comprised sorted CD4+, CD8+, or CD8+CD57+ T cells (not recorded which) from PBMCs. The receptor set was obtained from a human donor with aplastic anemia.

This clonotype was counted at least ten times. Written as DNA, the CDR3 is TGCGCCAGCAGCTTCGGGGACCTAAGCACAGATACGCAGTATTTT. It is translated as CASSFGDLSTDTQYF. The rearrangement uses TRBV5-1 and TRBJ2-3; D possibly matches TRBD1 or TRBD2 (5 bases each). Germline assignment: CDR1 SGHRS and CDR2 YFSETQ. With 2 bases removed from V and 0 bases from J, the gap between germline ends came to 10 bases. The CDR3 extends over 15 amino acids.

A remark on this clonotype: One junction end does not reproduce the germline sequence, and a read error may be involved. This CDR3 is CASCLGDSYEQYF. The CDR3 DNA sequence: TGCGCCAGCTGCTTGGGGGACAGCTACGAGCAGTACTTC. The chain recombines TRBV5-1 with TRBJ2-7; 7 bases are shared with TRBD1. This CDR3 spans 13 amino acids. Germline loops: CDR1 SGHRS, CDR2 YFSETQ.

This chain connects TRBV27 to TRBJ2-7; 7 bases map to TRBD2. Germline assignment: CDR1 MNHEY and CDR2 SMNVEV (reference sequence). The CDR3 consists of 13 residues. The ends lost 3 bases at V and 5 bases at J; junction bases unmatched: 4. The CDR3 region has the DNA TGTGCCAGCAGTTTCGGCGGGAGTAACGAGCAGTACTTC. Translation: CASSFGGSNEQYF.

The chain combines TRBV20-1 with TRBJ2-1, with D tentatively TRBD1 or TRBD2 (5 bases each). The CDR3 sequence is 14 residues long. Germline V gives CDR1 DFQATT, CDR2 SNEGSKA (reference sequence). The ends were cut back, 6 bases at V and 6 bases at J, with 18 bases in the middle. The chain's CDR3 is CSALNRDVANEQFF. CDR3 DNA: TGCAGTGCCCTAAACCGGGACGTTGCCAATGAGCAGTTCTTC.

This clonotype showed up many times. The V gene is TRBV6-5, the J gene TRBJ2-5; 10 bases match TRBD1. V shed 6 bases, J shed 2 bases, and the junction held 9 bases outside the gene matches. Per the germline V gene, CDR1 is MNHEY and CDR2 is SVGAGI. The CDR3 spans 16 residues. This CDR3 is CASRRRGQGMQETQYF. CDR3 in DNA: TGTGCCAGCAGAAGAAGGGGACAGGGGATGCAAGAGACCCAGTACTTC.

In this sample, this clonotype turned up many times. The chain joins TRBV30 to TRBJ1-1, with D unresolved. The CDR3 is 10 amino acids. V was trimmed by 4 bases and J by 8 bases, leaving 8 bases between them. Per the germline V gene, CDR1 is GTSNPN and CDR2 is SVGIG (reference sequence). The CDR3 bases are TGTGCCTGGATCGGACCCGAAGCTTTCTTT. Its translation: CAWIGPEAFF.

Note on this clonotype: A much larger clone differs from this one at a single base, so this may be a read error. This chain links TRBV7-9 with TRBJ2-7; 8 bases agree with TRBD1. CDR1 and CDR2 (germline): SEHNR, FQNEAQ (reference sequence). Trimming removed 11 bases from V and 3 bases from J; junction bases left unmatched: 6. This CDR3 spans 12 amino acids. CDR3 coding DNA: TGTGCCTGGACGACAGGGGACTACGAGCAGTACTTC. It specifies CAWTTGDYEQYF.

This clonotype appeared a few times. Being one base from a much bigger clone, this may be a read error. The V call is TRBV20-1, the J call TRBJ2-1; D gene uncertain. Trimming left V 6 bases short and J 8 bases short, with 17 bases between. The germline V gene encodes CDR1 DFQATT and CDR2 SNEGSKA (reference sequence). CDR3 length: 13 residues. The CDR3 loop reads CSAEPQSSDEQFF. The DNA for the CDR3 is TGCAGTGCGGAACCCCAATCGTCCGATGAGCAGTTCTTC.

This clonotype was seen only a few times. The chain couples TRBV6-1 to TRBJ1-2; a possible D gene is TRBD1 (6 bases). This CDR3 region has 15 residues. Germline CDR1 reads MNHNS; CDR2 reads SASEGT. Trimming removed 1 base from V and 2 bases from J, with 11 bases in between. CDR3 bases: TGTGCCAGCAGTGAAGGACGGACAGCCAACTATGGCTACACCTTC. It specifies CASSEGRTANYGYTF.

This clonotype was observed many times. V usage is TRBV25-1 and J usage is TRBJ2-1; possibly TRBD1 or TRBD2 for D (6 bases each). CDR3 size: 17 residues. V shed 0 bases and J shed 1 base, with 13 bases lying between them. Per germline, CDR1 MGHDK and CDR2 SYGVNS. The CDR3 DNA reads TGTGCCAGCAGTGAATATCCCGGGGGCGGTTCCTACAATGAGCAGTTCTTC. It specifies CASSEYPGGGSYNEQFF.

This clonotype was counted a single time. The chain uses TRBV9 and TRBJ2-5; 11 bases are a match to TRBD2. This CDR3 contains 15 residues. CDR1 and CDR2 from the germline V gene are SGDLS and YYNGEE. V dropped 3 bases and J dropped 4; count of bases not matched to a gene: 5. The CDR3 protein is CASSALAGARETQYF. Here the CDR3 DNA reads TGTGCCAGCAGCGCACTAGCGGGGGCGCGAGAGACCCAGTACTTC.

This clonotype was seen once. The rearrangement uses TRBV7-9 and TRBJ1-5; D gene uncertain. Trimming pared 0 bases from V and 14 bases from J, leaving 17 bases between. Germline values: CDR1 SEHNR, CDR2 FQNEAQ (reference sequence). This CDR3 contains 14 residues. The CDR3 nucleotides read TGTGCCAGCAGCTTAGCTGCGGTCTCCTACAATGAGCATTTT. Encoded protein: CASSLAAVSYNEHF.

This chain links TRBV10-3 with TRBJ1-3, with 9 bases fitting TRBD1. Germline CDR1 reads ENHRY; CDR2 reads SYGVKD. The CDR3 covers 13 residues. Trimming took 11 bases from V and 2 from J; bases not matched to a gene: 4. This CDR3 reads CASGQGTGNTIYF. CDR3 nucleotide sequence: TGTGCCTCCGGACAGGGGACTGGAAACACCATATATTTT.

The J gene is TRBJ2-3, the V gene TRBV20-1, with a tentative D call TRBD2 (5 bases). CDR3 length: 15 amino acids. Per germline, CDR1 DFQATT and CDR2 SNEGSKA (reference sequence). Between the trimmed V and J ends, which lost 0 bases and 2 bases, there was a span of 12 bases. DNA of the CDR3: TGCAGTGCTAGAGATGCGGGCAGCTTCACAGATACGCAGTATTTT. Encoded protein: CSARDAGSFTDTQYF.

The J gene is TRBJ1-2, the V gene TRBV7-9, with D possibly being TRBD1 (5 bases). V was clipped by 1 base and J by 7 bases, with 16 bases between them. CDR3 length: 15 amino acids. Germline CDR1 reads SEHNR; CDR2 reads FQNEAQ (reference sequence). The CDR3 sequence is CASSLDSGGFGGYTF. Here the CDR3 DNA reads TGTGCCAGCAGCTTAGATAGCGGGGGGTTTGGTGGCTACACCTTC.

Of note for this clonotype: A much larger clone is a single base away; this may be a read error. This chain joins TRBV5-6 and TRBJ1-1, with D tentatively TRBD1 (5 bases). The ends were cut back, 4 bases at V and 2 bases at J, with 15 bases in the middle. Germline CDR1 and CDR2: SGHDT and YYEEEE. The CDR3 runs to 15 residues. The CDR3: CASSLVRGANTEAFF. CDR3 sequence (DNA): TGTGCCAGCAGCCTGGTGCGAGGGGCTAACACTGAAGCTTTCTTT.

This clonotype appeared many times. V usage is TRBV4-1 and J usage is TRBJ2-5; D is undetermined. The V gene lost 1 base and the J gene lost 5 bases, with 11 bases spanning the gap. The length of the CDR3 is 14 residues. Per the germline V gene, CDR1 is MGHRA and CDR2 is YSYEKL. For the CDR3, the DNA is TGCGCCAGCAGCCAAGCCGGGTCTGGGGAGACCCAGTACTTC. Protein: CASSQAGSGETQYF.

J is TRBJ2-7 and V is TRBV29-1, with TRBD2 as a possible D gene (6 bases). CDR1 and CDR2 from the germline V gene are SQVTM and ANQGSEA. The CDR3 sequence is 16 residues long. With 3 bases removed from V and 3 bases from J, the gap between germline ends came to 21 bases. The CDR3 DNA is TGCAGCGTTGAGATTGGGGGGTCAGGAAAAGACTACGAGCAGTACTTC. This gives the protein CSVEIGGSGKDYEQYF.

The chain employs TRBV14 and TRBJ2-2; D not resolved. V dropped 0 bases and J dropped 10 bases, with 0 bases sitting between them. There are 10 residues in the CDR3. Germline lookup yields CDR1 SGHDN and CDR2 FVKESK. CDR3 loop: CASSQEELFF. In nucleotides, the CDR3 is TGTGCCAGCAGCCAAGAGGAGCTGTTTTTT.

The table lists this clonotype with many counts. The chain joins TRBV7-8 to TRBJ2-3, with D tentatively TRBD2 (5 bases). The CDR3 extends over 15 amino acids. Germline-derived CDR1 and CDR2 are SGHVS and FQNEAQ. Trimming pared 1 base from V and 2 bases from J, leaving 10 bases between. CDR3 protein: CASSLVSGNTDTQYF. The CDR3 bases are TGTGCCAGCAGCTTAGTCTCCGGGAACACAGATACGCAGTATTTT. The full variable domain, rest sourced from reference TRBV7-8 and TRBJ2-3, is GAGVSQSPRYKVAKRGQDVALRCDPISGHVSLFWYQQALGQGPEFLTYFQNEAQLDKSGLPSDRFFAERPEGSVSTLKIQRTQQEDSAVYLCASSLVSGNTDTQYFGPGTRLTVL.

This clonotype was picked up a small number of times. The CDR3 region is CASSLPLAGIYEQYF. In DNA, the CDR3 is TGTGCCAGCAGCTTACCACTAGCGGGGATTTACGAGCAGTACTTC. This rearrangement joins TRBV3-1 to TRBJ2-7; 10 bases agree with TRBD2. V lost 5 bases and J lost 4; bases outside the gene matches: 8. Germline lookup yields CDR1 LGHDT and CDR2 YNNKEL (reference sequence). The CDR3 spans 15 residues.

This clonotype came up many times. The V call is TRBV7-9, the J call TRBJ2-3; 7 nucleotides line up with TRBD2. Trimming took 0 bases from V and 5 from J; bases not matched to a gene: 5. The CDR3 is made up of 15 amino acids. Germline assignment: CDR1 SEHNR and CDR2 FQNEAQ (reference sequence). Here the CDR3 reads CASSLAGGVLDTQYF. Written as DNA, the CDR3 is TGTGCCAGCAGCTTAGCTGGGGGGGTCCTAGATACGCAGTATTTT.

Written as DNA, the CDR3 is TGCAGCGTTCCGACAGGGACTTTCTACAATGAGCAGTTCTTC. Encoded protein: CSVPTGTFYNEQFF. V and J are TRBV29-1 and TRBJ2-1, with a weak D call TRBD1 (7 bases). Germline assignment: CDR1 SQVTM and CDR2 ANQGSEA. The CDR3 is 14 residues long. Trimming shortened V by 5 bases and J by 3 bases, and 14 bases separated the two germline ends.

The gene calls are TRBV20-1 and TRBJ2-5, with 10 nucleotides matching TRBD2. The CDR3 is 16 amino acids. In germline, CDR1 is DFQATT, CDR2 SNEGSKA (reference sequence). Losses at the gene ends were 3 bases for V and 4 bases for J; bases not matched to a gene: 11. CDR3 protein: CSARTSGLHLGETQYF. The CDR3 DNA reads TGCAGTGCTAGGACTAGCGGGCTACACCTAGGAGAGACCCAGTACTTC.

The CDR3 DNA follows: TGTGCCAGCAGACCGACGGGACAATACAATGAGCAGTTCTTC. It encodes CASRPTGQYNEQFF. This chain connects TRBV5-8 to TRBJ2-1; maybe TRBD1 (6 bases). The CDR3 runs to 14 residues. The germline CDR1 and CDR2 sequences are SGHTS and YDEGEE. Trimming removed 5 bases from V and 4 bases from J, with 13 bases in between.

This clonotype was seen at least ten times. The rearrangement links TRBV7-9 to TRBJ2-7; TRBD1 matches at 9 bases. This CDR3 comprises 13 residues. Germline loops: CDR1 SEHNR, CDR2 FQNEAQ (reference sequence). Trimming removed 6 bases from V and 2 bases from J; junction bases left unmatched: 2. CDR3 region: CASRGQGPYEQYF. In DNA form, the CDR3 reads TGTGCCAGCAGGGGACAGGGACCCTACGAGCAGTACTTC.

This clonotype has more than one count but fewer than ten. This rearrangement joins TRBV20-1 to TRBJ2-7, with 7 bases identical to TRBD1. Unmatched junction bases numbered 14, after V lost 6 bases and J lost 0 bases. The V gene's germline CDR1 is DFQATT and CDR2 SNEGSKA (reference sequence). This CDR3 is built from 16 residues. CDR3 sequence: CSARTGDGDSSYEQYF. DNA of the CDR3: TGCAGTGCAAGAACAGGGGACGGGGATAGCTCCTACGAGCAGTACTTC.

This clonotype was picked up many times. The rearrangement joins TRBV4-3 to TRBJ2-5; 13 positions match TRBD2. Losses at the gene ends were 2 bases for V and 4 bases for J; bases not matched to a gene: 7. Germline lookup yields CDR1 LGHNA and CDR2 YSLEER. The CDR3 is 17 residues long. The chain's CDR3 is CASSQYDWTSGRETQYF. For the CDR3, the DNA is TGCGCCAGCAGCCAATACGACTGGACTAGCGGGAGAGAGACCCAGTACTTC.

This clonotype was counted between two and nine times. V gene TRBV27 combines with J gene TRBJ1-5; tentatively, D is TRBD1 (6 bases). V lost 6 bases and J lost 1, with 10 bases in between. This CDR3 is built from 14 residues. The germline gives CDR1 MNHEY, CDR2 SMNVEV (reference sequence). The CDR3 DNA is TGTGCCAGCAGATCAGGGGCCAGCAATCAGCCCCAGCATTTT. Translating it yields CASRSGASNQPQHF.

Ten or more counts support this clonotype. V usage is TRBV7-9 and J usage is TRBJ1-2, with 7 bases identical to TRBD1. This CDR3 region has 15 residues. In germline, CDR1 is SEHNR, CDR2 FQNEAQ (reference sequence). V trimming: 5 bases; J trimming: 2 bases; junction bases outside the gene matches: 8. Written as DNA, the CDR3 is TGTGCCAGCAGCGCCCGGGACAGCTTAAACTATGGCTACACCTTC. It is translated as CASSARDSLNYGYTF.